Following are 4 T cell receptor beta chains from one sample sequenced in a study of blood T cells in healthy people across ages. The second PCR ran roughly 6 to 11 cycles with a sample-barcoded 5' primer and J-beta primers. MiXCR was run by TCRdb on the 5' RACE reads, yielding one entry per CDR3 protein. The table lists some 1 million distinct CDR3 sequences, around 43% of them singletons. Sequenced material: blood. All receptors come from a woman in her sixties in good health.

Many counts were recorded for this clonotype. The chain has TRBV7-2 and TRBJ2-7; D unresolved. This CDR3 spans 13 amino acids. Germline V gene sequence: CDR1 SGHTA, CDR2 FQGNSA. Trimming cost V 5 bases and J 2 bases, with 10 bases left between them. In DNA form, the CDR3 reads TGTGCCAGCAGCCGAACTGACCCCTACGAGCAGTACTTC. Translated, it gives CASSRTDPYEQYF.

The chain combines TRBV4-1 with TRBJ2-7; no definite D call. CDR3 length: 15 residues. Germline V gives CDR1 MGHRA, CDR2 YSYEKL. V lost 1 base to trimming and J lost 2 bases, with 12 bases between them. CDR3 sequence reads: CASSQVSADAYEQYF. The CDR3 DNA is TGCGCCAGCAGCCAAGTTTCGGCAGATGCCTACGAGCAGTACTTC.

The chain joins TRBV6-5 to TRBJ2-1; TRBD2 aligns across 10 bases. Unmatched junction bases numbered 17, after V lost 0 bases and J lost 9 bases. Germline CDR1 is MNHEY and CDR2 is SVGAGI. The CDR3 is 19 amino acids. In DNA, the CDR3 is TGTGCCAGCAGTTACTCGAGGCTAGCGGGAGATGGTAGGTCTGGTGAGCAGTTCTTC. As protein: CASSYSRLAGDGRSGEQFF.

This clonotype was picked up many times. This sequence joins TRBV20-1 and TRBJ2-5; D is possibly TRBD1 (5 bases). Looked up from germline, CDR1 is DFQATT and CDR2 is SNEGSKA (reference sequence). V lost 0 bases and J 7 bases, leaving 9 bases between the germline ends. The CDR3 length is 12 residues. The CDR3 is CSARDQGGTQYF. For the CDR3, the DNA is TGCAGTGCTAGAGATCAGGGTGGGACCCAGTACTTC.